The present T cell receptor (beta chain) was sequenced within a study of cytomegalovirus exposure and HLA in healthy donors. This clone occurred once. Its antigen is not known. The trim removed 5 bases at V and 3 bases at J, leaving 11 bases unmatched. The germline CDR1 and CDR2 sequences are MNHNY and SVGAGI (reference sequence). The CDR3 is 16 residues long. The PCR made use of 60 Vbeta and 13 Jbeta primers. Assay: immunoSEQ multiplex PCR; the TCRdb copy retains only in-frame clones and omits some. The repertoire holds some 200,000 clones, with around 80% as singletons. Findings and limits, study-wide: The study found most TCR sequences rare, yet found some public TCRs in many donors. Earlier results showed most TCR beta V segments being productive about 87% or about 30% of the time.

The sequence was obtained from a boy younger than 10 in good health and CMV-seronegative. The sequenced sample was PBMCs. The chain has TRBV6-6 and TRBJ1-1; 8 nucleotides line up with TRBD1. As DNA, the CDR3 is TGTGCCAGCAGTAGCGACAGGGGAGTGGTGGACACTGAAGCTTTCTTT. Its translation is CASSSDRGVVDTEAFF.